The 18 T cell receptor beta chains given below trace back to one sample, sequenced in a study of CD8 T cells in ankylosing spondylitis listed by TCRdb under 2017. General conclusions and limits of the study: Blood from ankylosing spondylitis patients appeared to be characterized by a TCR beta motif made up of several highly homologous amino acid variants.

Their antigen targets remain unknown. Library construction relied on 5' RACE. The reads were generated on an Illumina HiSeq 2500. TCRdb itself trimmed the public reads at Q25 with fastp, ran MiXCR and retained productive beta chains. All rows with the same CDR3 protein become a single entry with the most common DNA and genes. The sample profile shows hundreds of thousands of distinct CDR3 sequences; roughly 26% of them were found once. The ten largest make up 0.89% of the sample. The sequencing input was blood, either unsorted or a sorted T cell fraction (not recorded which). The receptor set was obtained from a male donor with ankylosing spondylitis.

This chain uses TRBV3-1 with TRBJ2-7; weak D call: TRBD2 (5 bases). The CDR3 is made up of 12 amino acids. Germline CDR1 reads LGHDT; CDR2 reads YNNKEL (reference sequence). The V gene lost 6 bases and the J gene lost 3 bases, with 9 bases spanning the gap. CDR3 nucleotide sequence: TGTGCCAGCAGGGACGGGGTCTACGAGCAGTACTTC. This sequence encodes CASRDGVYEQYF.

The rearrangement joins TRBV12-3 or TRBV12-4 to TRBJ1-5; 7 nucleotides match TRBD1. CDR3 length equals 15 residues. Trimming at V came to 5 bases and at J to 3 bases, leaving 7 bases not matched to a gene. The CDR3 nucleotides are TGTGCCAGCAGTCCGGGACAGTTAATCAATCAGCCCCAGCATTTT. Encoded protein: CASSPGQLINQPQHF.

This clonotype has more than one count but fewer than ten. The V gene is TRBV24-1, the J gene TRBJ2-1; 11 nucleotides agree with TRBD2. Germline CDR1 reads KGHDR; CDR2 reads SFDVKD. The junction had 11 bases not matched to a gene; V was cut back by 5 bases and J by 3 bases. This CDR3 spans 18 amino acids. The CDR3 DNA sequence: TGTGCCACCAGTGCAACTAGCGGGAGTGCGCCTGACTACAATGAGCAGTTCTTC. Its protein is CATSATSGSAPDYNEQFF.

As for this clonotype: It may be a read error: a sequence one base away is much more abundant. The V and J genes are TRBV24-1 and TRBJ1-5, with 8 bases aligning to TRBD1. CDR1 is KGHDR, CDR2 SFDVKD, per germline. CDR3 length: 12 amino acids. The CDR3 DNA reads as TGTACCACTGGACAGGGAACAGAGCCCCAGCATTTT. Its protein product is CTTGQGTEPQHF.

CDR3 amino acids: CASGARAYSNQPQHF. DNA for the CDR3: TGTGCCAGCGGTGCAAGGGCTTATAGCAATCAGCCCCAGCATTTT. The J gene is TRBJ1-5, the V gene TRBV2; D not resolved. CDR1 is SNHLY, CDR2 FYNNEI, per germline. The CDR3 is 15 residues long. Trimming took off 8 bases at V and 0 bases at J, with 14 bases between the two ends.

There are a few counts of this clonotype. With a much larger clone just one base away, this may be a read error. This chain uses TRBV12-3 or TRBV12-4 with TRBJ2-2; 8 bases map to TRBD1. V was pared by 7 bases and J by 0 bases, with 4 bases of the junction left unmatched. The CDR3 sequence is 15 residues long. Here the CDR3 reads CASTRTGTNTGELFF. CDR3 DNA: TGTGCCAGCACCCGGACAGGGACGAACACCGGGGAGCTGTTTTTT.

In its sample, this clonotype was seen a few times. The chain recombines TRBV10-3 with TRBJ1-5; 7 bases fit TRBD1. The CDR3 sequence is 13 residues long. Trimming at V came to 11 bases and at J to 5 bases, leaving 9 bases not matched to a gene. The germline gives CDR1 ENHRY, CDR2 SYGVKD. Here the CDR3 reads CASNRQGDQPQHF. The CDR3 DNA reads TGTGCCTCCAACCGGCAGGGGGATCAGCCCCAGCATTTT.

V is TRBV7-9 and J is TRBJ2-3, with a possible D match to TRBD1 (5 bases). In germline, CDR1 is SEHNR, CDR2 FQNEAQ (reference sequence). CDR3 length: 17 amino acids. V was shortened by 1 base and J by 2 bases, with 16 bases between the two germline ends. CDR3: CASSLGGAWVFTDTQYF. The CDR3 DNA is TGTGCCAGCAGCTTAGGGGGCGCTTGGGTGTTCACAGATACGCAGTATTTT.

The chain links TRBV2 to TRBJ2-7; 8 bases match TRBD2. CDR1 and CDR2 from the germline V gene are SNHLY and FYNNEI. V dropped 7 bases and J dropped 6; count of bases not matched to a gene: 11. The CDR3 has 14 amino acids. The CDR3 DNA reads TGTGCCAGCACCCCGGGGGGGTTTTGGGGCGAGCAGTACGTC. Translation gives CASTPGGFWGEQYV.

This clonotype was seen a few times. The rearrangement joins TRBV5-1 to TRBJ2-2; 7 bases are shared with TRBD1. The CDR3 is 15 amino acids. Germline lookup yields CDR1 SGHRS and CDR2 YFSETQ. With V trimmed by 5 bases and J by 2 bases, 6 bases remained unmatched. The CDR3 DNA reads TGCGCCAGCAGTCCCGGGACAGTCAACACCGGGGAGCTGTTTTTT. Its translation is CASSPGTVNTGELFF.

This clonotype appeared a few times. The CDR3 nucleotides read TGCAGTGCTTATAGCGGGCAGACAGTGGCCCAGTACTTC. Protein: CSAYSGQTVAQYF. This chain uses TRBV20-1 with TRBJ2-5, with 7 bases matching TRBD2. V gave up 5 bases and J gave up 9 bases; unmatched junction bases: 12. Germline V gene data show CDR1 as DFQATT and CDR2 as SNEGSKA (reference sequence). The CDR3 consists of 13 residues.

This clonotype has more than one count but fewer than ten. The V and J genes are TRBV19 and TRBJ2-2; D is perhaps TRBD2 (6 bases). Trimming removed 7 bases from V and 6 bases from J, with 18 bases in between. CDR1 is LNHDA, CDR2 SQIVND, per germline (reference sequence). The CDR3 extends over 15 amino acids. Written as DNA, the CDR3 is TGTGCCAGTAAACCATTGTTGTCGGGGGCCGGGGAGCTGTTTTTT. As protein: CASKPLLSGAGELFF. The full variable domain, completed using reference TRBV19 and TRBJ2-2, is DGGITQSPKYLFRKEGQNVTLSCEQNLNHDAMYWYRQDPGQGLRLIYYSQIVNDFQKGDIAEGYSVSREKKESFPLTVTSAQKNPTAFYLCASKPLLSGAGELFFGEGSRLTVL.

This clonotype was detected only a few times. The chain uses TRBV7-2 and TRBJ2-1, with D unclear. Trimming left V 3 bases short and J 3 bases short, with 12 bases between. The V gene's germline CDR1 is SGHTA and CDR2 FQGNSA. This CDR3 comprises 15 residues. DNA for the CDR3: TGTGCCAGCAGCTTTGGGCAAGCTATCTACAATGAGCAGTTCTTC. This translates into CASSFGQAIYNEQFF.

The rearrangement links TRBV5-1 to TRBJ1-1, with 9 bases aligning to TRBD1. Germline-derived CDR1 and CDR2 are SGHRS and YFSETQ. The CDR3 runs to 17 residues. J gave up 3 bases and V 0 bases, and 9 bases lay outside the gene matches. This CDR3 reads CASSLGVGQGADTEAFF. The CDR3 coding sequence is TGCGCCAGCAGCTTGGGTGTGGGACAGGGAGCGGACACTGAAGCTTTCTTT. The complete variable domain, with remaining parts taken from reference TRBV5-1 and TRBJ1-1, reads KAGVTQTPRYLIKTRGQQVTLSCSPISGHRSVSWYQQTPGQGLQFLFEYFSETQRNKGNFPGRFSGRQFSNSRSEMNVSTLELGDSALYLCASSLGVGQGADTEAFFGQGTRLTVV.

CDR3 sequence: CASSLGTFYEQYF. CDR3 in DNA: TGCGCCAGCAGCTTGGGCACCTTCTACGAGCAGTACTTC. The V gene is TRBV5-1, the J gene TRBJ2-7; D is uncertain. This CDR3 has 13 residues. Trimming pared 0 bases from V and 3 bases from J, leaving 7 bases between. Germline CDR1 reads SGHRS; CDR2 reads YFSETQ.

This clonotype was recorded a few times. J is TRBJ1-2 and V is TRBV29-1; the D gene is possibly TRBD1 (5 bases). V dropped 3 bases and J dropped 4 bases, with 9 bases sitting between them. The CDR3 has 12 residues. Germline V gives CDR1 SQVTM, CDR2 ANQGSEA. CDR3 region: CSVERDSYGYTF. The CDR3 DNA sequence: TGCAGCGTTGAGCGAGACAGCTATGGCTACACCTTC.

This clonotype occurred a few times. CDR3 coding DNA: TGTGCCAGCAGCTTCTTAGCCCAGAACACTGAAGCTTTCTTT. It codes for CASSFLAQNTEAFF. The chain links TRBV7-8 to TRBJ1-1; D is undetermined. Per germline, CDR1 SGHVS and CDR2 FQNEAQ. Trimming shortened V by 3 bases and J by 1 base, and 9 bases separated the two germline ends. The CDR3 runs to 14 residues.

The gene calls are TRBV9 and TRBJ1-1, with TRBD1 as a possible D gene (6 bases). Looked up from germline, CDR1 is SGDLS and CDR2 is YYNGEE. The V and J ends lost 0 bases and 5 bases respectively, with 14 bases between them. The CDR3 is made up of 15 amino acids. The CDR3 DNA reads as TGTGCCAGCAGCGTAGGGATTACAGGGCAAACTGAAGCTTTCTTT. Translated: CASSVGITGQTEAFF. The variable domain in full, completed from reference TRBV9 and TRBJ1-1, reads DSGVTQTPKHLITATGQRVTLRCSPRSGDLSVYWYQQSLDQGLQFLIQYYNGEERAKGNILERFSAQQFPDLHSELNLSSLELGDSALYFCASSVGITGQTEAFFGQGTRLTVV.